This TCR beta chain originates from a study of blood T cell repertoires in COVID-19. Study in general: The samples span acute and convalescent COVID-19 from the United States, Italy and Spain. T cells, B-cell-depleted T cells, or PBMCs supplied cDNA or gDNA.

Per the original data handling: Counts of nucleated cells, estimated from reference gene primer amplification, were obtained. Repertoires were generated with immunoSEQ multiplex PCR, while TCRdb's copy carries only in-frame clones and drops some. The V and J calls and clone size come from that table; D and trimming were worked out from the DNA. The data hold 95,000 to 150,000 clones, with 65% to 90% observed a single time. This clone was found a few times. This CDR3 comprises 14 residues. Germline trimming cut 1 base from V and 8 bases from J; bases unmatched to any gene: 5. CDR1 is SGHDN and CDR2 is FVKESK in the germline V gene.

Sample: peripheral blood. This chain links TRBV14 with TRBJ2-5, with 9 bases that match TRBD2. The sequence derives from a human donor in a cohort sampled during active COVID-19. CDR3 DNA sequence: TGTGCCAGCAGCCAAGGGGGACTAGCCGGTACCCAGTACTTC. This gives the protein CASSQGGLAGTQYF.